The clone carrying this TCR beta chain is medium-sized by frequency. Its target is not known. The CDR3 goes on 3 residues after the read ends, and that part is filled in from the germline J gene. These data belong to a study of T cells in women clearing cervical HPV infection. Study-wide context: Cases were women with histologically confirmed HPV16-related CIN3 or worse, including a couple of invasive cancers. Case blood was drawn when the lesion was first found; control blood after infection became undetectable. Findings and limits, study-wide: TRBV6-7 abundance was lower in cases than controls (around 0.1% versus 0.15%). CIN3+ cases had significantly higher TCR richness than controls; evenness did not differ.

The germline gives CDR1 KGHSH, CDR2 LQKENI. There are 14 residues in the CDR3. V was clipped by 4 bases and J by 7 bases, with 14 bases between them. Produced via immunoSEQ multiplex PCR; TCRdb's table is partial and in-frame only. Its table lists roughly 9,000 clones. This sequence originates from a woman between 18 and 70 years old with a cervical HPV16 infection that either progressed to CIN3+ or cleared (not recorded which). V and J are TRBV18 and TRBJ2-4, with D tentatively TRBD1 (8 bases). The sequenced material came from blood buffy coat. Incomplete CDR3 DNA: TGTGCCAGCTCACTCGGACAGGGAGGGAACATT. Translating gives CASSLGQGGNI. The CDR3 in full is CASSLGQGGNIQYF.